Here is one T cell receptor beta chain with its context. TCRdb re-analysed the 5' RACE reads in MiXCR, keeping a single row per CDR3 protein. The sample lists 450,000 to 650,000 distinct CDR3 sequences, about a fifth occurring once. The CDR3 has 15 amino acids. CDR1 and CDR2 (germline): SGHVS, FNYEAQ. Trimming removed 5 bases at V and 3 bases at J, with 17 bases between. This sample was taken from a study of T-cell memory formation after mild COVID-19. Study overall: Largely, the TCR clusters proved donor specific.

This receptor was taken from an adult woman who had mild COVID-19 (a few samples of this study predate the infection). Cell type and time point are not known. The chain employs TRBV7-6 and TRBJ2-7, with a tentative D call TRBD1 (6 bases). The sample taken for sequencing was PBMCs or a T cell subset sorted from them (not recorded which). The CDR3 region is CASSPDRNPFYEQYF. CDR3 in DNA: TGTGCCAGCAGCCCAGACAGGAACCCATTCTACGAGCAGTACTTC.